The 23 T cell receptor beta chains in this list originate from one sample, sequenced in a study of T cells in Graves' hyperthyroidism and ophthalmopathy. It was RNA transcripts that yielded the amplified TCR beta CDR3 regions. The HTBI primer set was used in a first-round RT-PCR of the TCR CDR3. TCRdb redid the calling of the multiplex PCR reads with MiXCR, one entry per CDR3 protein. The sample records roughly 840,000 distinct CDR3 sequences, more than 30% being singletons. The sample was blood. These receptors came from a man aged 18 to 30 with Graves' hyperthyroidism.

CDR3 sequence reads: CSAPPDPGREQYF. The CDR3, as DNA: TGCAGTGCCCCGCCCGACCCCGGAAGGGAGCAGTACTTC. This sequence joins TRBV20-1 and TRBJ2-7, with D uncertain. The CDR3 extends over 13 amino acids. The germline V gene has CDR1 DFQATT and CDR2 SNEGSKA (reference sequence). V lost 6 bases to trimming and J lost 7 bases, with 19 bases between them.

The CDR3 loop is CSVELGQGRRGYTIYF. As DNA, the CDR3 is TGCAGCGTTGAACTGGGACAGGGTCGGCGTGGCTACACCATATATTTT. The chain employs TRBV29-1 and TRBJ1-3; 9 nucleotides match TRBD1. The CDR3 is 16 residues long. V dropped 2 bases and J dropped 8; count of bases not matched to a gene: 13. CDR1 is SQVTM and CDR2 is ANQGSEA in the germline V gene.

This clonotype turned up a few times. This chain joins TRBV12-3 or TRBV12-4 and TRBJ2-2; TRBD2 might be the D (5 bases). This CDR3 is 14 amino acids long. V was cut by 6 bases and J by 1 base, with 9 bases left in between. The CDR3 bases are TGTGCCAGCAGGCGAGGGAGGAACACCGGGGAGCTGTTTTTT. Amino acids: CASRRGRNTGELFF.

The V call is TRBV12-3 or TRBV12-4, the J call TRBJ1-5; 9 nucleotides align to TRBD1. The junction had 2 bases not matched to a gene; V was cut back by 5 bases and J by 12 bases. The CDR3 length is 11 residues. Here the CDR3 reads CASSRDRDQHF. CDR3 nucleotides: TGTGCCAGCAGTAGGGACAGGGACCAGCATTTT.

There are many counts of this clonotype. The chain couples TRBV10-3 to TRBJ2-5, with 8 nucleotides matching TRBD2. Germline CDR1 is ENHRY and CDR2 is SYGVKD. CDR3 length: 15 amino acids. V shed 3 bases, J shed 5 bases, and the junction held 8 bases outside the gene matches. The CDR3 DNA sequence: TGTGCCATCAGTGACAGCGGGGGACCGCGGGAGACCCAGTACTTC. This gives the protein CAISDSGGPRETQYF.

The rearrangement joins TRBV11-1 to TRBJ1-2; 9 bases match TRBD1. The CDR3 sequence is 17 residues long. Germline V gives CDR1 SGHAT, CDR2 FQDESV (reference sequence). The J segment lost 2 bases and the V segment lost 5 bases, leaving 12 bases of the junction unmatched. As DNA, the CDR3 is TGTGCCAGCAGCCTCTCGACAGGGGGGCGAAACAACTATGGCTACACCTTC. This translates into CASSLSTGGRNNYGYTF.

This clonotype came up a few times. This chain connects TRBV11-2 to TRBJ2-5; D remains unclear. The CDR3 spans 14 residues. Germline CDR1 and CDR2: SGHAT and FQNNGV. Trimming stripped 3 bases from V and 5 bases from J, with 13 bases between. The CDR3 loop reads CASSFEILGETQYF. CDR3 DNA: TGTGCCAGCAGCTTTGAAATTTTGGGGGAGACCCAGTACTTC.

The chain joins TRBV7-9 to TRBJ1-1; D may be TRBD1 (5 bases). Trimming removed 0 bases at V and 3 bases at J, with 8 bases between. This CDR3 spans 14 amino acids. In germline, CDR1 is SEHNR, CDR2 FQNEAQ (reference sequence). CDR3 DNA sequence: TGTGCCAGCAGCTTAGCGGAGGGGTACACTGAAGCTTTCTTT. This sequence encodes CASSLAEGYTEAFF.

The rearrangement uses TRBV7-8 and TRBJ2-2; D possibly corresponds to TRBD1 (6 bases). The CDR3 runs to 15 residues. The V end was cut by 4 bases, the J end by 4 bases, with 13 bases between. The germline CDR1 and CDR2 sequences are SGHVS and FQNEAQ. CDR3 DNA: TGTGCCAGCAGCTCCCTCTCGACAGGCACCGGGGAGCTGTTTTTT. It is translated as CASSSLSTGTGELFF. The full variable domain, completed using reference TRBV7-8 and TRBJ2-2, is GAGVSQSPRYKVAKRGQDVALRCDPISGHVSLFWYQQALGQGPEFLTYFQNEAQLDKSGLPSDRFFAERPEGSVSTLKIQRTQQEDSAVYLCASSSLSTGTGELFFGEGSRLTVL.

This clonotype was counted many times. The chain joins TRBV7-2 to TRBJ1-3; D perhaps matches TRBD1 (5 bases). V was cut by 1 base and J by 3 bases, with 7 bases left in between. The CDR3 is 14 residues long. From germline, CDR1 is SGHTA and CDR2 FQGNSA. The CDR3 here is CASSLGGVGNTIYF. The CDR3 coding sequence is TGTGCCAGCAGCTTAGGGGGCGTTGGAAACACCATATATTTT.

This clonotype has at least ten counts. The chain combines TRBV7-3 with TRBJ2-5; 9 bases are a match to TRBD1. Germline lookup yields CDR1 SGHTA and CDR2 FQGTGA. This CDR3 comprises 14 residues. V shed 4 bases, J shed 5 bases, and the junction held 5 bases outside the gene matches. As DNA, the CDR3 is TGTGCCAGCAGCTCTTGGGACAGGGAGGAGACCCAGTACTTC. Translating gives CASSSWDREETQYF.

The rearrangement joins TRBV20-1 to TRBJ1-2; no definite D call. With 3 bases removed from V and 2 bases from J, the gap between germline ends came to 16 bases. The germline CDR1 and CDR2 sequences are DFQATT and SNEGSKA (reference sequence). This CDR3 has 15 amino acids. The CDR3 DNA is TGCAGTGCTAGTAAGCAGGCCCCTCGGAACTATGGCTACACCTTC. This codes for CSASKQAPRNYGYTF.

Ten or more counts support this clonotype. CDR3 protein: CASSEPGQNSPLHF. The CDR3 DNA follows: TGTGCCAGCAGTGAACCCGGACAGAATTCACCCCTCCACTTT. This chain links TRBV25-1 with TRBJ1-6, with a possible D match to TRBD1 (6 bases). Trimming stripped 2 bases from V and 7 bases from J, with 9 bases between. Germline CDR1 MGHDK, CDR2 SYGVNS. The CDR3 is made up of 14 amino acids. The entire variable domain, with the rest obtained from reference TRBV25-1 and TRBJ1-6, is as follows: EADIYQTPRYLVIGTGKKITLECSQTMGHDKMYWYQQDPGMELHLIHYSYGVNSTEKGDLSSESTVSRIRTEHFPLTLESARPSHTSQYLCASSEPGQNSPLHFGNGTRLTVT.

This clonotype was recorded a few times. The V gene is TRBV14, the J gene TRBJ2-2; D ambiguous. CDR3 length: 14 residues. V lost 1 base and J 7 bases, leaving 10 bases between the germline ends. Germline CDR1 reads SGHDN; CDR2 reads FVKESK. The CDR3, as DNA: TGTGCCAGCAGCCAAGTGGGGTACGGCGGGGAGCTGTTTTTT. Translation gives CASSQVGYGGELFF.

V is TRBV7-9 and J is TRBJ2-5, with TRBD1 identical over 11 bases. This CDR3 contains 16 residues. V lost 2 bases and J lost 6; bases outside the gene matches: 8. Germline V lookup: CDR1 SEHNR, CDR2 FQNEAQ (reference sequence). CDR3 protein: CASSLTGTGGMQTQYF. CDR3 in DNA: TGTGCCAGCAGCTTAACCGGGACAGGGGGTATGCAGACCCAGTACTTC.

This clonotype was found a few times. The genes are TRBV9 and TRBJ2-5, with D tentatively TRBD2 (5 bases). This CDR3 region has 15 residues. V lost 0 bases, J lost 5 bases, and 14 bases lay in between. Looked up from germline, CDR1 is SGDLS and CDR2 is YYNGEE. CDR3: CASSVGNSGGETQYF. The DNA for the CDR3 is TGTGCCAGCAGCGTAGGGAACTCCGGCGGGGAGACCCAGTACTTC. The whole variable domain, filled in from reference TRBV9 and TRBJ2-5, reads DSGVTQTPKHLITATGQRVTLRCSPRSGDLSVYWYQQSLDQGLQFLIQYYNGEERAKGNILERFSAQQFPDLHSELNLSSLELGDSALYFCASSVGNSGGETQYFGPGTRLLVL.

This clonotype has just a few counts. The chain joins TRBV5-5 to TRBJ2-7; possible D gene TRBD2, 6 bases. Trimming pared 4 bases from V and 4 bases from J, leaving 18 bases between. Looked up from germline, CDR1 is SGHKS and CDR2 is YYEKEE (reference sequence). CDR3 length equals 15 residues. This CDR3 reads CASSVRDGGAYEQYF. The CDR3, as DNA: TGTGCCAGCAGCGTCCGGGACGGGGGAGCGTACGAGCAGTACTTC.

Only a few counts were recorded for this clonotype. This chain joins TRBV12-3 or TRBV12-4 and TRBJ2-5; D is uncertain. The CDR3 covers 13 residues. V gave up 3 bases and J gave up 4 bases, with 9 bases separating them. CDR3 residues: CASSFSSPETQYF. The CDR3 bases are TGTGCCAGCAGTTTTAGCTCCCCAGAGACCCAGTACTTC.

This clonotype was seen a handful of times. Its ends do not fully match the called genes, so a read error is possible. The chain couples TRBV5-5 to TRBJ1-1; 10 nucleotides align to TRBD1. The CDR3 runs 17 residues. CDR1 and CDR2 (germline): SGHKS, YYEKEE (reference sequence). The CDR3 nucleotides are TGCGCCAGCAGCCCCATTTCCGGGACAGGGGTGAACACTGAAGCTTTCTTT. Its protein is CASSPISGTGVNTEAFF.

This clonotype is a singleton in its sample. A much more abundant neighbour one base away suggests this may be a read error. V and J are TRBV5-1 and TRBJ2-7; D perhaps matches TRBD2 (5 bases). The germline CDR1 and CDR2 sequences are SGHRS and YFSETQ. This CDR3 is 13 amino acids long. The CDR3 spells CTSSLYSRDEQYF. DNA for the CDR3: TGCACCAGCAGCTTGTACTCGCGGGACGAGCAGTACTTC.

This clonotype was observed once. This clone may be a read error of a much larger clone one base away. This chain uses TRBV9 with TRBJ2-5; TRBD1 agrees at 7 bases. V lost 4 bases and J lost 7; bases outside the gene matches: 4. In germline, CDR1 is SGDLS, CDR2 YYNGEE. This CDR3 is built from 12 residues. CDR3 nucleotide sequence: TGTGCCAGCAGCATGCCAGGGGGGACCCAGTACTTC. Amino acid sequence: CASSMPGGTQYF.

This clonotype has a count of ten or more. V usage is TRBV7-9 and J usage is TRBJ1-5, with no clear D. Germline CDR1 SEHNR, CDR2 FQNEAQ (reference sequence). The CDR3 has 15 amino acids. The ends were cut back, 5 bases at V and 0 bases at J, with 11 bases in the middle. The CDR3 coding sequence is TGTGCCAGCAGCGCGGGAGGCTATAGCAATCAGCCCCAGCATTTT. Amino acids: CASSAGGYSNQPQHF. Variable domain in full (rest from reference TRBV7-9 and TRBJ1-5): DTGVSQNPRHKITKRGQNVTFRCDPISEHNRLYWYRQTLGQGPEFLTYFQNEAQLEKSRLLSDRFSAERPKGSFSTLEIQRTEQGDSAMYLCASSAGGYSNQPQHFGDGTRLSIL.

On this clonotype itself: This clone may be a read error of a much larger clone one base away. The gene calls are TRBV9 and TRBJ1-1; perhaps TRBD1 as D (5 bases). V lost 1 base and J 5 bases, leaving 9 bases between the germline ends. This CDR3 has 13 amino acids. Germline V CDR1 and CDR2: SGDLS, YYNGEE. The CDR3 nucleotides read TGTGCCAGCAGCGTACACGGGGGGACTGAAGCTTTCTTT. Its protein product is CASSVHGGTEAFF.